The 13 T cell receptor beta chains in this list originate from one sample, sequenced in a study of blood T cell repertoires in COVID-19. The table came from immunoSEQ multiplex PCR; TCRdb's copy has only in-frame clones and leaves some out. This sample has approximately 130,000 clones, with around nine tenths found just once. Sequenced input: peripheral blood. The source of these receptors is a man in his fifties with acute or convalescent COVID-19.

The count of this clone is one. The rearrangement joins TRBV19 to TRBJ2-5; TRBD1 is a possible D gene (5 bases). Germline V gene lookup returns CDR1 LNHDA and CDR2 SQIVND (reference sequence). V dropped 5 bases and J dropped 10 bases, with 20 bases sitting between them. This CDR3 has 14 residues. This chain's CDR3 is CASSQTESFGIQYF. The CDR3 bases are TGTGCCAGTAGTCAGACAGAGTCGTTTGGGATCCAGTACTTC. Together with reference TRBV19 and TRBJ2-5, the CDR3 gives the full variable domain: DGGITQSPKYLFRKEGQNVTLSCEQNLNHDAMYWYRQDPGQGLRLIYYSQIVNDFQKGDIAEGYSVSREKKESFPLTVTSAQKNPTAFYLCASSQTESFGIQYFGPGTRLLVL.

The chain links TRBV27 to TRBJ2-1; 9 bases are shared with TRBD2. Germline values: CDR1 MNHEY, CDR2 SMNVEV (reference sequence). The CDR3 length is 17 residues. With V trimmed by 5 bases and J by 1 base, 9 bases remained unmatched. DNA of the CDR3: TGTGCCAGCAGTCCAACCGCTAGCGGGGCTTCCTACAATGAGCAGTTCTTC. It encodes CASSPTASGASYNEQFF.

V usage is TRBV24-1 and J usage is TRBJ1-2; D remains unclear. Germline V lookup: CDR1 KGHDR, CDR2 SFDVKD. The V end lost 4 bases, the J end lost 8 bases, and 13 bases lay between the germline ends. CDR3 size: 13 residues. CDR3 residues: CATSDPPGGGYTF. CDR3 DNA sequence: TGTGCCACCAGTGACCCACCGGGAGGCGGCTACACCTTC.

The chain joins TRBV5-1 to TRBJ1-1, with D possibly matching TRBD1 (5 bases). Trimming left V 3 bases short and J 4 bases short, with 10 bases between. This CDR3 spans 13 amino acids. CDR1 SGHRS and CDR2 YFSETQ come from the germline V gene. CDR3 sequence reads: CASSSMGGTEAFF. The CDR3 DNA sequence: TGCGCCAGCAGCTCAATGGGGGGCACTGAAGCTTTCTTT.

The chain uses TRBV11-2 and TRBJ2-5; 13 nucleotides align to TRBD2. The CDR3 consists of 17 residues. V shed 5 bases, J shed 2 bases, and the junction held 8 bases outside the gene matches. The germline gives CDR1 SGHAT, CDR2 FQNNGV. CDR3 residues: CASSLGLAGVGQETQYF. CDR3 nucleotides: TGTGCCAGCAGCCTCGGACTAGCGGGAGTGGGTCAAGAGACCCAGTACTTC.

The CDR3 bases are TGCGCCAGCAGCTTGCGGGGACTAGCGGGAGATACGCAGTATTTT. Residues: CASSLRGLAGDTQYF. The chain has TRBV5-1 and TRBJ2-3; 12 nucleotides match TRBD2. The CDR3 contains 15 residues. With 1 base clipped from V and 5 bases from J, the junction kept 2 bases outside the gene matches. Germline CDR1 SGHRS, CDR2 YFSETQ.

The rearrangement links TRBV25-1 to TRBJ1-2; 9 positions agree with TRBD1. This CDR3 region has 12 residues. The germline gives CDR1 MGHDK, CDR2 SYGVNS. V shed 6 bases, J shed 8 bases, and the junction held 4 bases outside the gene matches. CDR3 region: CASRRDREGYTF. The CDR3 bases are TGTGCCAGCAGGAGGGACAGGGAGGGCTACACCTTC.

This clone was found a few times. This chain uses TRBV5-1 with TRBJ2-2, with D possibly being TRBD1 (5 bases). CDR1 SGHRS and CDR2 YFSETQ come from the germline V gene. Trimming pared 5 bases from V and 3 bases from J, leaving 14 bases between. The CDR3 runs to 15 residues. For the CDR3, the DNA is TGCGCCAGCAGTGCCGGAGACAGAGACACCGGGGAGCTGTTTTTT. It encodes CASSAGDRDTGELFF.

The J gene is TRBJ2-4, the V gene TRBV3-1 (or the pseudogene TRBV3-2); D unresolved. CDR3 length: 16 amino acids. Germline V lookup: CDR1 LGHDT, CDR2 YNNKEL (reference sequence). The V and J ends lost 4 bases and 4 bases respectively, with 17 bases between them. The CDR3 DNA reads TGTGCCAGCAGCCCCTCCAACATAGGCGGTAAAAACATTCAGTACTTC. Amino acid sequence: CASSPSNIGGKNIQYF.

This chain connects TRBV19 to TRBJ1-2; 8 bases fit TRBD1. Per the germline V gene, CDR1 is LNHDA and CDR2 is SQIVND (reference sequence). V lost 5 bases, J lost 4 bases, and 9 bases stayed unmatched. The CDR3 loop spans 15 amino acids. The CDR3 sequence: CASSGSTGAIYGYTF. The CDR3 nucleotides are TGTGCCAGTAGTGGTTCGACAGGGGCAATCTATGGCTACACCTTC.

The chain has TRBV5-1 and TRBJ1-4, with D unclear. V was trimmed by 3 bases and J by 1 base, leaving 7 bases between them. The CDR3 is 14 amino acids. Germline V gene data show CDR1 as SGHRS and CDR2 as YFSETQ. CDR3 coding DNA: TGCGCCAGCAGCTCGACGGGAACTAATGAAAAACTGTTTTTT. Translating it yields CASSSTGTNEKLFF.

V usage is TRBV5-1 and J usage is TRBJ2-5, with 8 bases identical to TRBD2. The CDR3 extends over 16 amino acids. Losses at the gene ends were 3 bases for V and 5 bases for J; bases not matched to a gene: 12. The germline V gene has CDR1 SGHRS and CDR2 YFSETQ. CDR3 loop: CASSSSGSRVFETQYF. As DNA, the CDR3 is TGCGCCAGCAGCTCGAGCGGGAGTCGAGTTTTCGAGACCCAGTACTTC.

The chain employs TRBV7-6 and TRBJ2-7, with a weak D call TRBD2 (6 bases). V lost 5 bases and J 2 bases, leaving 10 bases between the germline ends. Germline values: CDR1 SGHVS, CDR2 FNYEAQ. The CDR3 has 13 amino acids. The CDR3 nucleotides read TGTGCCAGCAGCCCTATAGCGGCCTACGAGCAGTACTTC. It is translated as CASSPIAAYEQYF.